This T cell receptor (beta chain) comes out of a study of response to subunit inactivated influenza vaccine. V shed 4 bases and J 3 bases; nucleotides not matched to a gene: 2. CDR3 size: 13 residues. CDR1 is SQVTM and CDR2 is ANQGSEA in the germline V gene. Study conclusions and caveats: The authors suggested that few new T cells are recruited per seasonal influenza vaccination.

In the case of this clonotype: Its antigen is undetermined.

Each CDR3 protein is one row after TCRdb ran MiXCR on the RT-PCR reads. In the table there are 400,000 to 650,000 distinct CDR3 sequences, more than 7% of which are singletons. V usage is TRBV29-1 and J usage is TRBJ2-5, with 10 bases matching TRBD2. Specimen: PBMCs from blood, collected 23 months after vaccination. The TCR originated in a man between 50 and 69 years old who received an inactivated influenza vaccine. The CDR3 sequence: CSVGLAGEETQYF. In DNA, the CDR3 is TGCAGCGTTGGGCTAGCGGGAGAAGAGACCCAGTACTTC.